These T cell receptor beta chains were read from a single sample in a study of CD8 T cells in ankylosing spondylitis. TCRdb re-derived calls from the 5' RACE reads in MiXCR, one entry per CDR3 protein. The table has over 400,000 distinct CDR3 sequences, approximately 26% seen once. Sequencing was carried out using blood, either unsorted or a sorted T cell fraction (not recorded which). Source of these receptors: a male donor with ankylosing spondylitis. The CDR3 runs from the conserved cysteine through the conserved F or W. The order of the fields is V gene, clone size, J gene, D gene, CDR3 length, CDR3 protein, CDR3 DNA. The D gene is left open where the match is weak. For some rows the clone size is stated as once, few or many, or as a class when expanded; others skip it.

v_gene: TRBV5-1; abundance: NA; j_gene: TRBJ1-5; d_gene: NA; len: 14; CDR3aa: CASSLTPGDQPQHF; CDR3nt: TGCGCCAGCAGCTTGACGCCGGGGGATCAGCCCCAGCATTTT
v_gene: TRBV7-7; abundance: NA; j_gene: TRBJ2-1; d_gene: TRBD1; len: 13; CDR3aa: CASSSLQGAEQFF; CDR3nt: TGTGCCAGCAGCTCTCTACAGGGGGCCGAGCAGTTCTTC
v_gene: TRBV29-1; abundance: NA; j_gene: TRBJ1-3; d_gene: NA; len: 14; CDR3aa: CSVVSGYSGNTIYF; CDR3nt: TGCAGCGTTGTGTCAGGGTATTCTGGAAACACCATATATTTT
v_gene: TRBV6-1; abundance: NA; j_gene: TRBJ2-7; d_gene: TRBD1; len: 17; CDR3aa: CASFLGPGGPRFYEQYF; CDR3nt: TGTGCCAGCTTTCTAGGGCCAGGGGGCCCGAGATTCTACGAGCAGTACTTC
v_gene: TRBV25-1; abundance: NA; j_gene: TRBJ2-7; d_gene: TRBD1; len: 14; CDR3aa: CASSDEGALYEQYF; CDR3nt: TGTGCCAGCAGTGATGAGGGGGCACTGTACGAGCAGTACTTC
v_gene: TRBV5-1; abundance: NA; j_gene: TRBJ2-1; d_gene: TRBD2; len: 15; CDR3aa: CASSPRTSGSSEQFF; CDR3nt: TGCGCCAGCAGCCCTCGGACTAGCGGGAGTTCTGAGCAGTTCTTC
v_gene: TRBV12-3/TRBV12-4; abundance: few; j_gene: TRBJ1-5; d_gene: NA; len: 15; CDR3aa: CASSLGNSGHQPQHF; CDR3nt: TGTGCCAGCAGTTTGGGAAATTCAGGGCACCAGCCCCAGCATTTT
v_gene: TRBV18; abundance: few; j_gene: TRBJ2-1; d_gene: TRBD2; len: 17; CDR3aa: CASSRPGLAVSYNEQFF; CDR3nt: TGTGCCAGCTCACGACCGGGACTAGCGGTTTCCTACAATGAGCAGTTCTTC
v_gene: TRBV5-1; abundance: few; j_gene: TRBJ1-4; d_gene: NA; len: 12; CDR3aa: CASSLETEKLFF; CDR3nt: TGCGCCAGCAGCTTGGAGACTGAAAAACTGTTTTTT
v_gene: TRBV29-1; abundance: NA; j_gene: TRBJ1-2; d_gene: NA; len: 13; CDR3aa: CSVENTINYGYTF; CDR3nt: TGCAGCGTTGAAAACACGATTAACTATGGCTACACCTTC
v_gene: TRBV5-1; abundance: NA; j_gene: TRBJ2-5; d_gene: TRBD2; len: 15; CDR3aa: CASSLGTSAEETQYF; CDR3nt: TGCGCCAGCAGCTTAGGGACTAGCGCGGAAGAGACCCAGTACTTC
v_gene: TRBV11-2; abundance: NA; j_gene: TRBJ2-1; d_gene: NA; len: 14; CDR3aa: CSSNPGRSYNEQFF; CDR3nt: TGTTCCTCAAACCCGGGCCGTTCCTACAATGAGCAGTTCTTC